This TCR beta chain was found in a study of CD8+ T cells in alopecia areata. Study findings and constraints: Alopecia totalis/universalis scalp especially showed more expanded CD8+ clones than normal scalp. Scalp sample data also include resident alphabeta T cells from normal skin.

It was cDNA, reverse transcribed from extracted RNA, that served as the sequencing template. Clones were sequenced by immunoSEQ multiplex PCR, and TCRdb holds only the in-frame ones, with some missing. The top ten clones hold roughly 8.8% of a sample with over 90,000 clones, less than 70% of them seen once. A note on this clone: Its antigen is not identified.

The sequence derives from a human donor in good health. Sequences were obtained from CD4+ T cells sorted from blood.

The CDR3 DNA sequence: TGTGCCTGGATTGCGGTAACTGAAGCTTTCTTT. Translating gives CAWIAVTEAFF. The V and J genes are TRBV30 and TRBJ1-1; D gene ambiguous. Germline CDR1 GTSNPN, CDR2 SVGIG (reference sequence). This CDR3 has 11 amino acids. V lost 4 bases, J lost 5 bases, and 8 bases lay in between.